The rows below give T cell receptor beta chains drawn from one sample of a study of CD8+ T cells in alopecia areata. Assay used: immunoSEQ multiplex PCR; TCRdb lists only in-frame clones, some missing. The sample records 150,000 or so clones, roughly 44% being singletons. The sequencing sample was made of CD4+ T cells sorted from blood. The receptors stem from a human donor with alopecia areata. Each CDR3 is given with its conserved first and last residue. The D gene is left open where the match is weak. A row's size may be missing; if present it is once, few, many or a size class.

>TRBD1|few|TRBJ2-3|TRBV5-1
CASSPTGVEDTQYF
TGCGCCAGCAGCCCGACAGGGGTCGAAGATACGCAGTATTTT
>.|.|TRBJ2-7|TRBV28
CASSLLLAGEVYEQYF
TGTGCCAGCAGTCTCCTTTTGGCAGGAGAGGTCTACGAGCAGTACTTC
>.|.|TRBJ2-1|TRBV2
CASSDTGLRVVDEQFF
TGTGCCAGCAGTGATACCGGACTAAGGGTGGTGGATGAGCAGTTCTTC
>TRBD2|.|TRBJ2-3|TRBV15
CATSWREGVDTQYF
TGTGCCACCAGCTGGCGGGAGGGCGTCGATACGCAGTATTTT
>TRBD2|.|TRBJ2-1|TRBV30
CAWSVELAGGPWSYNEQFF
TGTGCCTGGAGTGTAGAACTAGCGGGAGGGCCATGGTCCTACAATGAGCAGTTCTTC
>TRBD2|.|TRBJ2-1|TRBV5-1
CASLAGAGNEQFF
TGCGCCAGCCTAGCGGGAGCGGGGAATGAGCAGTTCTTC
>.|.|TRBJ1-1|TRBV28
CASSLLRTDNTEAFF
TGTGCCAGCAGTTTGCTTAGGACAGATAACACTGAAGCTTTCTTT
>.|few|TRBJ2-6|TRBV18
CASSPAYRMSSGANVLTF
TGTGCCAGCTCACCAGCCTATAGGATGAGCTCTGGGGCCAACGTCCTGACTTTC
>.|.|TRBJ2-1|TRBV10-3
CAIRGASYNEQFF
TGTGCCATCAGGGGAGCTAGTTACAATGAGCAGTTCTTC
>.|.|TRBJ2-7|TRBV20-1
CSAALGDEQYF
TGCAGTGCTGCCCTCGGGGACGAGCAGTACTTC
>.|.|TRBJ2-6|TRBV27
CASSPHVGVANVLTF
TGTGCCAGCAGTCCCCATGTTGGGGTGGCCAACGTCCTGACTTTC
>.|.|TRBJ1-4|TRBV5-6
CASSLRRTTNEKLFF
TGTGCCAGCAGCTTGCGACGGACAACTAATGAAAAACTGTTTTTT
>TRBD2|few|TRBJ2-1|TRBV29-1
CSVEGMRGREGRNEQFF
TGCAGCGTTGAAGGGATGAGGGGGCGGGAGGGCCGGAATGAGCAGTTCTTC
>.|.|TRBJ2-7|TRBV5-1
CASSLTVSSYEQYF
TGCGCCAGCAGCTTGACAGTGAGCTCCTACGAGCAGTACTTC
>.|.|TRBJ2-5|TRBV6-1
CASSEQVIQETQYF
TGTGCCAGCAGTGAACAGGTGATACAAGAGACCCAGTACTTC
>TRBD2|.|TRBJ2-1|TRBV2
CASSEGLAGVNEQFF
TGTGCCAGCAGTGAAGGGCTAGCGGGAGTCAATGAGCAGTTCTTC
>TRBD1|few|TRBJ2-7|TRBV10-3
CAIRHGTGEGEQYF
TGTGCCATCAGACACGGGACAGGGGAAGGCGAGCAGTACTTC
>.|few|TRBJ1-1|TRBV5-1
CASSLNVGDTEAFF
TGCGCCAGCAGCTTGAACGTCGGGGACACTGAAGCTTTCTTT
>.|.|TRBJ2-5|TRBV27
CASSLWDQETQYF
TGTGCCAGCAGTTTATGGGACCAAGAGACCCAGTACTTC
>TRBD2|few|TRBJ2-2|TRBV11-1
CASSKLAAPGELFF
TGTGCCAGCAGTAAGCTAGCGGCACCCGGGGAGCTGTTTTTT
>.|.|TRBJ2-5|TRBV10-2
CASSLVKETQYF
TGCGCCAGCAGTTTAGTGAAAGAGACCCAGTACTTC
>.|.|TRBJ2-5|TRBV27
CASSLYGYVQETQYF
TGTGCCAGCAGTTTATACGGATACGTACAAGAGACCCAGTACTTC
>.|.|TRBJ2-7|TRBV27
CATNKGGDFYEQYF
TGTGCCACCAATAAGGGGGGGGATTTTTACGAGCAGTACTTC
>.|.|TRBJ2-1|TRBV29-1
CSGQLGLGNEQFF
TGCAGTGGACAGTTGGGTTTAGGCAATGAGCAGTTCTTC
>TRBD2|few|TRBJ2-3|TRBV10-2
CASSSTSLRRDTQYF
TGCGCCAGCAGTTCGACTAGCCTGCGGAGAGATACGCAGTATTTT
>.|.|TRBJ1-5|TRBV20-1
CSVPSQPQHF
TGCAGTGTCCCCTCTCAGCCCCAGCATTTT
>TRBD1|.|TRBJ2-6|TRBV30
CAWGQGSSGANVLTF
TGTGCCTGGGGACAGGGATCGTCTGGGGCCAACGTCCTGACTTTC
>.|.|TRBJ2-6|TRBV30
CALDGSGANVLTF
TGTGCCCTTGACGGGTCTGGGGCCAACGTCCTGACTTTC
>.|.|TRBJ2-1|TRBV11-3
CASSLDQGGSSSYNEQFF
TGTGCCAGCAGCTTAGATCAGGGCGGGTCCAGCTCCTACAATGAGCAGTTCTTC
>TRBD1|few|TRBJ1-1|TRBV19
CASSARDRGPNTEAFF
TGTGCCAGTAGTGCCCGGGACAGGGGGCCGAACACTGAAGCTTTCTTT
>.|.|TRBJ2-1|TRBV6-5
CASSPRDINYNEQFF
TGTGCCAGCAGTCCTAGGGACATAAACTACAATGAGCAGTTCTTC
>.|.|TRBJ2-5|TRBV2
CATAEGTQYF
TGTGCCACCGCCGAGGGGACCCAGTACTTC
>TRBD1|.|TRBJ1-2|TRBV29-1
CSVQKDRGGYTF
TGCAGCGTTCAAAAAGACAGGGGCGGCTACACCTTC
>.|.|TRBJ2-5|TRBV14
CASSLGDRRSETQYF
TGTGCCAGCAGCCTGGGGGACCGGCGCTCAGAGACCCAGTACTTC
>.|few|TRBJ2-1|TRBV29-1
CSGVRVTGYNEQFF
TGCAGCGGCGTCCGGGTAACGGGGTACAATGAGCAGTTCTTC
>.|.|TRBJ2-5|TRBV28
CASRLGASQETQYF
TGTGCCAGCAGGCTAGGGGCCAGCCAAGAGACCCAGTACTTC
>TRBD1|few|TRBJ1-2|TRBV29-1
CSAYRGPPYGYTF
TGCAGCGCTTACAGGGGACCCCCTTATGGCTACACCTTC
>TRBD2|few|TRBJ2-3|TRBV5-1
CASSSGLAGAAADTQYF
TGCGCCAGCAGCTCGGGACTAGCGGGAGCGGCTGCAGATACGCAGTATTTT
>.|.|TRBJ2-1|TRBV30
CAWTAGLSYNEQFF
TGTGCCTGGACGGCGGGTCTCTCCTACAATGAGCAGTTCTTC
>.|.|TRBJ1-5|TRBV14
CATIGEQGHQPQHF
TGTGCCACCATCGGGGAACAGGGCCATCAGCCCCAGCATTTT
>TRBD2|.|TRBJ2-3|TRBV30
CAWSVKRLAGGRTDTQYF
TGTGCCTGGAGTGTCAAGCGACTAGCGGGAGGTAGGACAGATACGCAGTATTTT